This TCR beta chain emerged from a study of T cells in localized non-small cell lung cancer. The table lists this clone with a few counts. Its antigen is undetermined. Study-level results: There was higher T cell clonality in uninvolved adjacent lung than in tumor, and it was highest there. Greater blood T cell density accompanied longer overall survival. Turning up in adjacent lung were a median roughly 62 of the top 100 tumor clones. Sequencing, confined to only one tumor region, leaves heterogeneity possible.

Unmatched junction bases numbered 6, after V lost 5 bases and J lost 1 base. Germline V gives CDR1 SGHRS, CDR2 YFSETQ. This CDR3 region has 15 residues. Some clones are missing from TCRdb's copy, which holds only in-frame ones; the method was immunoSEQ multiplex PCR. The table includes 1,500 to 2,000 clones, roughly 33% detected once. Sequenced here: lung tumor tissue, sampled before any cancer treatment. The chain links TRBV5-1 to TRBJ2-1, with 7 nucleotides matching TRBD1. This clonotype was sampled from a female donor of 60 years or more with stage I squamous cell lung carcinoma. Here the CDR3 reads CASSPAGGSYNEQFF. The CDR3 nucleotides are TGCGCCAGCAGTCCCGCAGGGGGTTCCTACAATGAGCAGTTCTTC. The full variable domain, in which reference TRBV5-1 and TRBJ2-1 provide the parts outside the CDR3, is KAGVTQTPRYLIKTRGQQVTLSCSPISGHRSVSWYQQTPGQGLQFLFEYFSETQRNKGNFPGRFSGRQFSNSRSEMNVSTLELGDSALYLCASSPAGGSYNEQFFGPGTRLTVL.